This T cell receptor (beta chain) was found in a study of blood T cell repertoires in COVID-19 (TCRdb year 2020). About the full investigation: Collaborator samples came from the United States, Italy and Spain and covered acute and convalescent phases of COVID-19. The dataset comprised deeply sampled blood TCRbeta repertoires from subjects exposed to, actively infected with, or recovered from COVID-19. The material from the prospective study consisted of cDNA or gDNA derived from T cells, B-cell-depleted T cells, or PBMCs. The repertoires were made available in a free public database intended to serve as a resource for research on the immune response to SARS-CoV-2. Where HLA class I and class II types were available, the types were taken from metadata supplied by the sample provider, not from assay-based typing. The samples were drawn from two sources: the first 160 participants of the ongoing ImmuneRACE study, and over 950 subjects contributed by 6 global collaborators. Sample metadata almost always included a de-identified subject ID, COVID-19 status, age in years and sex. Beyond this particular receptor, the publication reports: Clinical and demographic metadata were provided uncurated, with the amount varying by source and participant.

As to this clone: Its binding antigen is unknown. No much larger clone exists at a distance of one base, and base qualities are not known.

The immunoSEQ Assay, a bias-controlled multiplex PCR, was used to amplify TCRbeta CDR3 regions from genomic DNA. The authors' pipeline ran thus. The number of nucleated cells in each sample was estimated by amplification of reference gene primers within the assay. Sequence reads were collapsed and filtered to measure the absolute abundance of every unique TCRbeta CDR3 rearrangement. For each sample, productive Simpson clonality was calculated as the square root of Simpson's diversity index over productive rearrangements. The source is immuneACCESS, and TCRdb retained only in-frame sequences with V and J called. Part of the clones is not carried over; for the studies checked, unresolved V genes explain less than half of this, and the remainder is unexplained. The V and J calls and clone size come from that table; D and trimming were worked out from the DNA. A total of 200,000 to 250,000 clones appear in this sample, approximately 78% of them only once. The ten largest clones capture approximately 5% of the sample.

Measured from the cysteine to the phenylalanine, the CDR3 is 16 residues long. Only the CDR3 portion is preserved as DNA: 48 bases, with reading frame beginning at the first base. CDR1 and CDR2, per the germline V gene (reference sequence), are LNHDA and SQIVND. V drops 4 bases and J drops 4 bases, leaving 16 bases in between. At one collaborating source in Seattle, patients were enrolled during active infection and were followed longitudinally through the course of disease. The collaborating institutions used their own protocols to collect whole blood in K2EDTA tubes. For TCRbeta analysis, collaborators shipped samples as frozen whole blood, isolated PBMCs, or DNA extracted from either of those sample types.

The receptor comes from a woman aged 70-85 years with COVID-19, enrolled during active disease. Source material: peripheral blood. This chain is built from TRBV19 and TRBJ1-4; the D gene assignment is ambiguous. Here is the DNA: TGTGCCAGTAGTAGACGCCAGGAGGGAGTTAATGAAAAACTGTTTTTT. The translation is CASSRRQEGVNEKLFF.